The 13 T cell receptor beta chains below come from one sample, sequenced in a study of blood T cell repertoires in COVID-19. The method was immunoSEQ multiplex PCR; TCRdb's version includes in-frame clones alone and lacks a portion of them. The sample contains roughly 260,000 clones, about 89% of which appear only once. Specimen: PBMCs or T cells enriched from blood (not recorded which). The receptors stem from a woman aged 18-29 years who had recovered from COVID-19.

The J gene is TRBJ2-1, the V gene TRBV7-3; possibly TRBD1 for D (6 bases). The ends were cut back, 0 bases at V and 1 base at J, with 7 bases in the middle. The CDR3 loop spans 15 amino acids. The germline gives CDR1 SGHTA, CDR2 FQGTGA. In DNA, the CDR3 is TGTGCCAGCAGCTTAACGACAGGATCCTACAATGAGCAGTTCTTC. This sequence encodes CASSLTTGSYNEQFF.

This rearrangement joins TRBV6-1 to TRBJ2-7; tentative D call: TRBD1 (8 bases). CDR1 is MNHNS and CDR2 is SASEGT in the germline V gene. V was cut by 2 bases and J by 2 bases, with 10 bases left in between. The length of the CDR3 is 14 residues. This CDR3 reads CASSETGGAYEQYF. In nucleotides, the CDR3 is TGTGCCAGCAGTGAAACAGGGGGGGCCTACGAGCAGTACTTC.

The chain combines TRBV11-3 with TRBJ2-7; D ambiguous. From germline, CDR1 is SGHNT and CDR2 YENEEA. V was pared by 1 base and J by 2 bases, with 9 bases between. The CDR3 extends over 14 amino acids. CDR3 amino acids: CASSLGGATYEQYF. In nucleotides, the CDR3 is TGTGCCAGCAGCTTAGGCGGAGCGACCTACGAGCAGTACTTC.

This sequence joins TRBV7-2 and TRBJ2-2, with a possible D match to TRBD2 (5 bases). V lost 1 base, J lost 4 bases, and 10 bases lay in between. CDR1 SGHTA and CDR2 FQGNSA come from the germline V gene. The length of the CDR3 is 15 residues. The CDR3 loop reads CASSLVTGSTGELFF. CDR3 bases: TGTGCCAGCAGCTTAGTTACGGGGAGCACCGGGGAGCTGTTTTTT. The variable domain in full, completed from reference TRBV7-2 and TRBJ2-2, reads GAGVSQSPSNKVTEKGKDVELRCDPISGHTALYWYRQSLGQGLEFLIYFQGNSAPDKSGLPSDRFSAERTGGSVSTLTIQRTQQEDSAVYLCASSLVTGSTGELFFGEGSRLTVL.

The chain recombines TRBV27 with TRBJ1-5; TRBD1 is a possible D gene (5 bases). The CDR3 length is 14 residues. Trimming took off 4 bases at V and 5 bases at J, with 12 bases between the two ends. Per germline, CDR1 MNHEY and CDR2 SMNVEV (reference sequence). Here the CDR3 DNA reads TGTGCCAGCAGTTCGACGGCGGGGGATCAGCCCCAGCATTTT. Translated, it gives CASSSTAGDQPQHF.

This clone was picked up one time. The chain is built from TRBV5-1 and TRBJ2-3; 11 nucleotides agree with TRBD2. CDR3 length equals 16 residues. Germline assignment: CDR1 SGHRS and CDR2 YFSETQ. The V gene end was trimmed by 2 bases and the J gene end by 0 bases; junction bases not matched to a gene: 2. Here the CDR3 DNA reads TGCGCCAGCAGCTTATGGACTAGCGGGAGCACAGATACGCAGTATTTT. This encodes CASSLWTSGSTDTQYF.

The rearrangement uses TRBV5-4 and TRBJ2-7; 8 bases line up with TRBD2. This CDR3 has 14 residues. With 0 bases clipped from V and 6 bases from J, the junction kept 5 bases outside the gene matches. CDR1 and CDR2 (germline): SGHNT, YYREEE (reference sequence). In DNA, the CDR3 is TGTGCCAGCAGCTTGGCCGGGACTAGGGGCGAGCAGTACTTC. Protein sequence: CASSLAGTRGEQYF.

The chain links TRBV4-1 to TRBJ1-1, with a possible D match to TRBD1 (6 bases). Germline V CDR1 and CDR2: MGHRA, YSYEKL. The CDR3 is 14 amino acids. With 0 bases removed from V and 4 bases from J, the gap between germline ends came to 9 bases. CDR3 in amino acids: CASSQDRGSTEAFF. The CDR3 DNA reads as TGCGCCAGCAGCCAAGACAGGGGTAGCACTGAAGCTTTCTTT.

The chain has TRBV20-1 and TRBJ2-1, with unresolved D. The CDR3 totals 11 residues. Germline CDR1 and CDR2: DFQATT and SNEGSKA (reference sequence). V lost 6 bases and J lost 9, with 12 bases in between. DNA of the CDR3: TGCAGTGCCAACACTTGGGCTGAGCAGTTCTTC. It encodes CSANTWAEQFF.

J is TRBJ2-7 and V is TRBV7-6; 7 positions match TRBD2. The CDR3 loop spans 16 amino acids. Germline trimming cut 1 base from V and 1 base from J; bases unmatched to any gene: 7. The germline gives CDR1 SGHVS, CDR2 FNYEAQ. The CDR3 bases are TGTGCCAGCAGCTTAGTCTCTAGCGGAGGATCCTACGAGCAGTACTTC. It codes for CASSLVSSGGSYEQYF.

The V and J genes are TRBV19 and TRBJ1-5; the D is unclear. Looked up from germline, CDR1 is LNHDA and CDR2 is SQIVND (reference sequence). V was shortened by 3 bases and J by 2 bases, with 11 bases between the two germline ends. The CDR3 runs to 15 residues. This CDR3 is CASSIRTVGNQPQHF. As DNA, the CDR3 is TGTGCCAGTAGTATCCGGACTGTAGGCAATCAGCCCCAGCATTTT. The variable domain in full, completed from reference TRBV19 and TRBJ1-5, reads DGGITQSPKYLFRKEGQNVTLSCEQNLNHDAMYWYRQDPGQGLRLIYYSQIVNDFQKGDIAEGYSVSREKKESFPLTVTSAQKNPTAFYLCASSIRTVGNQPQHFGDGTRLSIL.

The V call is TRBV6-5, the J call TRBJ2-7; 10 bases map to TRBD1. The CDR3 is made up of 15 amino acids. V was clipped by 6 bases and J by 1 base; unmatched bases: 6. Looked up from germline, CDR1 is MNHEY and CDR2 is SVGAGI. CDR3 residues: CASRGTGEGSYEQYF. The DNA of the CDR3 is TGTGCCAGCAGGGGGACAGGGGAGGGGTCCTACGAGCAGTACTTC.

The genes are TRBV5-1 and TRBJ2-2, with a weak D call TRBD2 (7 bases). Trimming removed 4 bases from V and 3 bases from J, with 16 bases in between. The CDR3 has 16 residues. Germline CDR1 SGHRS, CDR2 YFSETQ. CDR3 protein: CASSGGRGSYTGELFF. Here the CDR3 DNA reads TGCGCCAGCAGCGGGGGGCGCGGGAGTTACACCGGGGAGCTGTTTTTT.